One sample yielded the 20 T cell receptor beta chains listed below, sequenced in a study of blood T cell repertoires in COVID-19 (dated by TCRdb to about 2020). The protocol used for the library was the immunoSEQ multiplex PCR assay. TCRdb carries this immuneACCESS record with in-frame sequences only. Its versions omit some clonotypes, under half of them owing to an unresolved V gene in the studies checked, with the rest unexplained. The sample table records 55,000 to 65,000 clones; around four fifths of these occur just once. The ten largest clones add up to roughly 30% of the sample. The specimen was peripheral blood. All receptors derive from a man in his 60s with COVID-19, enrolled during active disease.

V gene TRBV29-1 combines with J gene TRBJ1-1, with 7 positions matching TRBD1. J gave up 4 bases and V 0 bases, and 5 bases lay outside the gene matches. The CDR3 spans 14 residues. Germline assignment: CDR1 SQVTM and CDR2 ANQGSEA. The CDR3 loop reads CSVEETGMGTEAFF. CDR3 nucleotides: TGCAGCGTTGAAGAGACAGGGATGGGCACTGAAGCTTTCTTT.

The chain couples TRBV7-2 to TRBJ2-7; 8 nucleotides match TRBD2. The germline gives CDR1 SGHTA, CDR2 FQGNSA. V shed 0 bases and J 0 bases; nucleotides not matched to a gene: 7. The CDR3 contains 17 residues. The CDR3 DNA reads as TGTGCCAGCAGCTTAGCGGGAGCGGGGGCCCTCTCCTACGAGCAGTACTTC. Protein product: CASSLAGAGALSYEQYF.

This sequence joins TRBV2 and TRBJ1-2; 7 nucleotides agree with TRBD1. CDR1 and CDR2 from the germline V gene are SNHLY and FYNNEI. Unmatched junction bases numbered 2, after V lost 2 bases and J lost 5 bases. The CDR3 is 13 amino acids. CDR3 region: CASSEPGGYGYTF. The CDR3 DNA is TGTGCCAGCAGTGAACCAGGGGGGTATGGCTACACCTTC.

The chain combines TRBV5-1 with TRBJ2-1; no reliable D call. Germline CDR1 SGHRS, CDR2 YFSETQ. CDR3 length: 14 residues. The ends were cut back, 0 bases at V and 3 bases at J, with 7 bases in the middle. CDR3 DNA: TGCGCCAGCAGCTTGGAGGCTAGCTACAATGAGCAGTTCTTC. Amino acids: CASSLEASYNEQFF.

The rearrangement uses TRBV6-5 and TRBJ1-1; TRBD1 agrees at 7 bases. The CDR3 spans 14 residues. J gave up 9 bases and V 6 bases, and 13 bases lay outside the gene matches. Germline values: CDR1 MNHEY, CDR2 SVGAGI. CDR3: CASRPLDRVAKAFF. In DNA, the CDR3 is TGTGCCAGCAGACCCCTCGACAGGGTGGCGAAAGCTTTCTTT.

The rearrangement uses TRBV7-2 and TRBJ2-3; 8 bases map to TRBD2. CDR3 size: 16 residues. With V trimmed by 3 bases and J by 6 bases, 11 bases remained unmatched. Germline loops: CDR1 SGHTA, CDR2 FQGNSA. Here the CDR3 reads CASSLERGQPWDTQYF. CDR3 nucleotide sequence: TGTGCCAGCAGCTTGGAGCGGGGGCAGCCGTGGGATACGCAGTATTTT. The full variable domain, in which reference TRBV7-2 and TRBJ2-3 provide the parts outside the CDR3, is GAGVSQSPSNKVTEKGKDVELRCDPISGHTALYWYRQSLGQGLEFLIYFQGNSAPDKSGLPSDRFSAERTGGSVSTLTIQRTQQEDSAVYLCASSLERGQPWDTQYFGPGTRLTVL.

The rearrangement joins TRBV15 to TRBJ1-4; D not resolved. This CDR3 region has 16 residues. Trimming took 1 base from V and 3 from J, leaving 12 bases between them. Germline CDR1 and CDR2: LNHNV and YYDKDF (reference sequence). CDR3 nucleotide sequence: TGTGCCACCAGCAGAGTCACGGGGTCAGCTAATGAAAAACTGTTTTTT. Protein: CATSRVTGSANEKLFF.

The V call is TRBV4-1, the J call TRBJ1-5, with TRBD1 identical over 8 bases. From germline, CDR1 is MGHRA and CDR2 YSYEKL. Trimming took 1 base from V and 4 from J; bases not matched to a gene: 9. This CDR3 has 17 amino acids. In DNA, the CDR3 is TGCGCCAGCAGCCAAGTACCGACAGGGGTAGGAAATCAGCCCCAGCATTTT. Encoded protein: CASSQVPTGVGNQPQHF.

The CDR3, as DNA: TGTGCCAGCAGCCAAGAACCCCGCGCAGATACGCAGTATTTT. It specifies CASSQEPRADTQYF. This rearrangement joins TRBV3-1 (or the pseudogene TRBV3-2) to TRBJ2-3, with D unresolved. V was cut by 0 bases and J by 4 bases, with 8 bases left in between. This CDR3 contains 14 residues. CDR1 is LGHDT and CDR2 is YNNKEL in the germline V gene (reference sequence).

This clone has only a few counts. V and J are TRBV29-1 and TRBJ2-7, with 9 bases fitting TRBD1. CDR1 is SQVTM and CDR2 is ANQGSEA in the germline V gene. The CDR3 consists of 13 residues. V lost 4 bases and J lost 4; bases outside the gene matches: 5. CDR3 in DNA: TGCAGCGTTGGGACAGGGGTGGGTTACGAGCAGTACTTC. Translated, it gives CSVGTGVGYEQYF.

This clone was picked up a small number of times. The V gene is TRBV7-3, the J gene TRBJ2-6; D is undetermined. Trimming cost V 5 bases and J 0 bases, with 11 bases left between them. The CDR3 contains 16 residues. CDR1 and CDR2 (germline): SGHTA, FQGTGA. DNA for the CDR3: TGTGCCAGCAGCCGAACGAGCTTCTCTGGGGCCAACGTCCTGACTTTC. It codes for CASSRTSFSGANVLTF.

This chain uses TRBV6-5 with TRBJ1-4; 9 bases map to TRBD1. V was pared by 7 bases and J by 5 bases, with 5 bases of the junction left unmatched. Germline V CDR1 and CDR2: MNHEY, SVGAGI. This CDR3 is 14 amino acids long. This chain's CDR3 is CASTRTGENEKLFF. Here the CDR3 DNA reads TGTGCCAGCACTAGGACAGGGGAAAATGAAAAACTGTTTTTT.

The chain carries TRBV6-1 and TRBJ2-1, with D possibly matching TRBD1 (6 bases). This CDR3 is built from 14 residues. V was pared by 3 bases and J by 3 bases, with 9 bases between. Germline V lookup: CDR1 MNHNS, CDR2 SASEGT. The CDR3 coding sequence is TGTGCCAGCAGTGAGGTGGACAGCTACAATGAGCAGTTCTTC. It is translated as CASSEVDSYNEQFF.

This chain joins TRBV7-9 and TRBJ2-7, with D perhaps TRBD1 (5 bases). Trimming stripped 5 bases from V and 6 bases from J, with 11 bases between. The CDR3 runs to 12 residues. Germline V gene lookup returns CDR1 SEHNR and CDR2 FQNEAQ (reference sequence). This chain's CDR3 is CASSPGAIEQYF. The CDR3, as DNA: TGTGCCAGCAGCCCTGGGGCCATCGAGCAGTACTTC.

This clone was observed once. J is TRBJ1-6 and V is TRBV7-9; D might be TRBD1 (5 bases). The V end lost 5 bases, the J end lost 4 bases, and 21 bases lay between the germline ends. The CDR3 runs to 18 residues. CDR1 and CDR2 (germline): SEHNR, FQNEAQ (reference sequence). This CDR3 is CASSIPPQGGVYNSPLHF. The CDR3 bases are TGTGCCAGCAGCATTCCTCCCCAGGGAGGGGTTTATAATTCACCCCTCCACTTT.

This chain uses TRBV7-9 with TRBJ2-5; 10 nucleotides agree with TRBD2. The CDR3 totals 16 residues. The V and J ends lost 8 bases and 0 bases, in that order; junction bases with no gene match: 9. CDR1 is SEHNR and CDR2 is FQNEAQ in the germline V gene (reference sequence). CDR3 DNA sequence: TGTGCCAGCGGTTCCCTTAGCGGGGGGTACCAAGAGACCCAGTACTTC. This gives the protein CASGSLSGGYQETQYF.

The V and J genes are TRBV23-1 and TRBJ2-7; a weak D match, TRBD2 (6 bases). TRBV23-1 counts as an open reading frame of uncertain function. The V gene lost 8 bases and the J gene lost 0 bases, with 14 bases spanning the gap. The CDR3 consists of 14 residues. The CDR3 DNA is TGCGCCAGCCCTGGCGGGGTTCACTCCTACGAGCAGTACTTC. Its protein product is CASPGGVHSYEQYF.

This clone was seen a few times. V is TRBV27 and J is TRBJ2-1; 8 nucleotides agree with TRBD2. The germline CDR1 and CDR2 sequences are MNHEY and SMNVEV (reference sequence). This CDR3 has 17 residues. The V segment lost 5 bases and the J segment 0 bases; nucleotides outside the gene matches: 9. CDR3 amino acids: CASSAGGGPSSYNEQFF. CDR3 in DNA: TGTGCCAGCAGTGCCGGCGGGGGGCCCAGCTCCTACAATGAGCAGTTCTTC.

The chain is built from TRBV5-1 and TRBJ2-3, with D unresolved. V lost 0 bases, J lost 2 bases, and 4 bases lay in between. Germline V lookup: CDR1 SGHRS, CDR2 YFSETQ. The CDR3 sequence is 13 residues long. CDR3 DNA sequence: TGCGCCAGCAGCTTGGCGTACACAGATACGCAGTATTTT. Translation gives CASSLAYTDTQYF. Based on the CDR3 plus reference TRBV5-1 and TRBJ2-3, the full variable domain is KAGVTQTPRYLIKTRGQQVTLSCSPISGHRSVSWYQQTPGQGLQFLFEYFSETQRNKGNFPGRFSGRQFSNSRSEMNVSTLELGDSALYLCASSLAYTDTQYFGPGTRLTVL.

The chain joins TRBV11-3 to TRBJ2-7, with D perhaps TRBD2 (5 bases). V dropped 1 base and J dropped 7 bases, with 14 bases sitting between them. The CDR3 runs to 14 residues. The germline CDR1 and CDR2 sequences are SGHNT and YENEEA. The CDR3 nucleotides read TGTGCCAGCAGCTTAGGAAGAGGGAGCCGGGAGCAGTACTTC. As protein: CASSLGRGSREQYF.